One sample yielded the 20 T cell receptor beta chains listed below, sequenced in a study of molecular identifiers for immune sequencing clone quantification. Using its own MiXCR run on the PCR reads, TCRdb lists one record per CDR3 protein. The table lists about 320,000 distinct CDR3 sequences, roughly a fifth of them singletons, with 0.75% to 0.85% in the top ten. Sequenced: naive CD8+ T cells from blood, with Jurkat cell RNA spiked in. Documented subset: FACS-sorted CD8+CD4-CCR7+CD45RA+ naive T cells. All receptors derive from a human donor in good health. Some libraries in this study had Jurkat cell RNA spiked in.

This clonotype was picked up many times. V and J are TRBV9 and TRBJ2-7, with D unresolved. Trimming left V 3 bases short and J 1 base short, with 14 bases between. Germline CDR1 SGDLS, CDR2 YYNGEE. The CDR3 is made up of 15 amino acids. CDR3 protein: CASSAYYDLSYEQYF. Written as DNA, the CDR3 is TGTGCCAGCAGCGCGTATTACGACCTTTCCTACGAGCAGTACTTC.

This chain links TRBV27 with TRBJ2-2, with 10 nucleotides matching TRBD2. The CDR3 contains 16 residues. Germline V gives CDR1 MNHEY, CDR2 SMNVEV (reference sequence). After removal of 8 bases from V and 4 bases from J, the junction contained 10 bases not matched to a gene. This CDR3 reads CASGVAGGRGTGELFF. The DNA of the CDR3 is TGTGCCAGCGGAGTAGCGGGAGGCCGAGGCACCGGGGAGCTGTTTTTT.

This clonotype appeared a few times. The rearrangement joins TRBV6-2 or TRBV6-3 to TRBJ2-7, with 10 bases lining up with TRBD1. CDR1 MNHEY and CDR2 SVGEGT come from the germline V gene. The CDR3 sequence is 17 residues long. V gave up 5 bases and J gave up 5 bases; unmatched junction bases: 15. The CDR3 loop is CASSIPAGTGAGDEQYF. Here the CDR3 DNA reads TGTGCCAGCAGTATCCCCGCCGGGACAGGGGCCGGGGACGAGCAGTACTTC.

This clonotype has at least ten counts. The chain is built from TRBV11-2 and TRBJ2-3, with 10 bases that match TRBD2. CDR3 length: 15 residues. V was clipped by 6 bases and J by 2 bases; unmatched bases: 5. Germline V gene lookup returns CDR1 SGHAT and CDR2 FQNNGV. The CDR3 loop is CASRPGLASTDTQYF. The CDR3 nucleotides are TGTGCCAGCAGACCGGGACTAGCGTCCACAGATACGCAGTATTTT.

This clonotype was seen ten or more times. The chain links TRBV6-6 to TRBJ2-7; D is unclear. Germline values: CDR1 MNHNY, CDR2 SVGAGI (reference sequence). The V gene lost 3 bases and the J gene lost 3 bases, with 15 bases spanning the gap. This CDR3 has 15 amino acids. This CDR3 reads CASSYPGLVGYEQYF. The CDR3 bases are TGTGCCAGCAGTTATCCCGGTCTTGTAGGCTACGAGCAGTACTTC.

The V gene is TRBV7-9, the J gene TRBJ1-2; D uncertain. The V end was cut by 1 base, the J end by 0 bases, with 15 bases between. The germline V gene has CDR1 SEHNR and CDR2 FQNEAQ (reference sequence). The CDR3 is 17 residues long. The CDR3 bases are TGTGCCAGCAGCTTAGTTGGCTCGCGGCCCTCTAACTATGGCTACACCTTC. Translated: CASSLVGSRPSNYGYTF.

This clonotype was found a few times. The chain recombines TRBV28 with TRBJ2-1; TRBD2 matches 10 bases. This CDR3 is 16 amino acids long. The germline gives CDR1 MDHEN, CDR2 SYDVKM. V lost 3 bases to trimming and J lost 4 bases; unmatched junction nucleotides: 6. The CDR3 nucleotides are TGTGCCAGCAGTTTCAATCTAGCGGGAGCGTACAATGAGCAGTTCTTC. It is translated as CASSFNLAGAYNEQFF.

This clonotype has more than one count but fewer than ten. The chain is built from TRBV20-1 and TRBJ2-1, with TRBD1 matching over 7 bases. This CDR3 is 15 amino acids long. J was trimmed by 2 bases and V by 5 bases; bases with no gene match: 9. Germline V gives CDR1 DFQATT, CDR2 SNEGSKA (reference sequence). CDR3 in DNA: TGCAGTGCTCCCGACAGGGCGAGACCCTACAATGAGCAGTTCTTC. This encodes CSAPDRARPYNEQFF.

In this sample, this clonotype turned up once. The V gene is TRBV11-3, the J gene TRBJ2-3; D is unclear. The V gene's germline CDR1 is SGHNT and CDR2 YENEEA. V lost 8 bases and J lost 5, with 14 bases in between. The CDR3 consists of 13 residues. The CDR3 bases are TGTGCCAGCGGCCCCCCAAACGAAGATACGCAGTATTTT. It encodes CASGPPNEDTQYF.

This clonotype was counted at least ten times. J is TRBJ1-1 and V is TRBV28; D gene unclear. Trimming cost V 2 bases and J 3 bases, with 10 bases left between them. This CDR3 spans 14 amino acids. CDR1 MDHEN and CDR2 SYDVKM come from the germline V gene. This CDR3 reads CASSLVQLYTEAFF. The CDR3 DNA reads as TGTGCCAGCAGTTTAGTACAGCTATACACTGAAGCTTTCTTT.

This clonotype came up many times. The chain employs TRBV4-1 and TRBJ1-4; D gene unclear. CDR1 and CDR2 from the germline V gene are MGHRA and YSYEKL. CDR3 length equals 14 residues. V was pared by 1 base and J by 2 bases, with 5 bases between. Written as DNA, the CDR3 is TGCGCCAGCAGCCAAGTCGGGACTAATGAAAAACTGTTTTTT. It encodes CASSQVGTNEKLFF.

This clonotype was counted between two and nine times. This sequence joins TRBV4-1 and TRBJ1-5; TRBD1 matches 8 bases. Germline V gene data show CDR1 as MGHRA and CDR2 as YSYEKL. The CDR3 spans 15 residues. The V segment lost 3 bases and the J segment 6 bases; nucleotides outside the gene matches: 7. The CDR3 is CASSQNRGEGQPQHF. The CDR3 DNA reads as TGCGCCAGCAGCCAGAACAGGGGGGAAGGTCAGCCCCAGCATTTT.

This clonotype was picked up many times. The chain links TRBV13 to TRBJ1-1; TRBD1 aligns across 10 bases. The CDR3 is 15 residues long. V dropped 5 bases and J dropped 4; count of bases not matched to a gene: 7. Germline V CDR1 and CDR2: PRHDT, FYEKMQ (reference sequence). CDR3 sequence reads: CASSPPTGGFTEAFF. The CDR3 bases are TGTGCCAGCAGCCCGCCGACAGGGGGCTTCACTGAAGCTTTCTTT.

This clonotype was observed at least ten times. CDR3 region: CATSRDGIGGRTDTQYF. The CDR3 coding sequence is TGTGCCACCAGCAGAGATGGTATCGGGGGCCGCACAGATACGCAGTATTTT. The V gene is TRBV15, the J gene TRBJ2-3; either TRBD1 or TRBD2 may fit D (6 bases each). The CDR3 is made up of 17 amino acids. Trimming stripped 0 bases from V and 1 base from J, with 14 bases between. Germline-derived CDR1 and CDR2 are LNHNV and YYDKDF (reference sequence).

Concerning this clonotype: A clone one base away is much larger, so this may be a read error. The J gene is TRBJ2-3, the V gene TRBV4-1; D assignment may be TRBD1 or TRBD2 (5 bases each). From germline, CDR1 is MGHRA and CDR2 YSYEKL. V lost 0 bases to trimming and J lost 8 bases, with 12 bases between them. This CDR3 is built from 14 residues. CDR3 bases: TGCGCCAGCAGCCAAGATTTGGGGGAAGGTACGCAGTATTTT. Protein sequence: CASSQDLGEGTQYF.

A few counts support this clonotype. The chain uses TRBV19 and TRBJ2-3; 8 bases map to TRBD2. The V segment lost 4 bases and the J segment 4 bases; nucleotides outside the gene matches: 7. The CDR3 loop spans 15 amino acids. The germline V gene encodes CDR1 LNHDA and CDR2 SQIVND (reference sequence). Here the CDR3 DNA reads TGTGCCAGTAGTACTACGGGGGGGCCATCAGATACGCAGTATTTT. This gives the protein CASSTTGGPSDTQYF.

This clonotype was detected ten times or more. The chain uses TRBV11-2 and TRBJ2-1; D gene unclear. Germline CDR1 and CDR2: SGHAT and FQNNGV. The V and J ends lost 1 base and 9 bases respectively, with 10 bases between them. There are 13 residues in the CDR3. The CDR3 here is CASSLGLAFEQFF. The CDR3 DNA reads TGTGCCAGCAGCTTAGGGTTAGCCTTTGAGCAGTTCTTC.

The table lists this clonotype with many counts. In nucleotides, the CDR3 is TGTGCCAGTCTAACGCTGACAGGGAACACTGAAGCTTTCTTT. Translation: CASLTLTGNTEAFF. This chain joins TRBV5-6 and TRBJ1-1; tentative D call: TRBD1 (6 bases). Trimming shortened V by 8 bases and J by 1 base, and 15 bases separated the two germline ends. Per the germline V gene, CDR1 is SGHDT and CDR2 is YYEEEE. The CDR3 totals 14 residues.

The V gene is TRBV10-2, the J gene TRBJ2-3; D is uncertain. Germline values: CDR1 WSHSY, CDR2 SAAADI. This CDR3 comprises 16 residues. The V gene lost 4 bases and the J gene lost 9 bases, with 23 bases spanning the gap. The CDR3 protein is CASSVPWASQKDTQYF. Written as DNA, the CDR3 is TGCGCCAGCAGTGTTCCTTGGGCATCCCAGAAAGACACGCAGTATTTT.

The table lists this clonotype with a few counts. The gene calls are TRBV11-3 and TRBJ2-3; D is unresolved. The V end was cut by 3 bases, the J end by 2 bases, with 9 bases between. The CDR3 has 14 amino acids. Germline V lookup: CDR1 SGHNT, CDR2 YENEEA. The CDR3 loop reads CASSFRHLTDTQYF. In DNA form, the CDR3 reads TGTGCCAGCAGCTTTAGACACCTCACAGATACGCAGTATTTT.